This T cell receptor (beta chain) was captured by sequencing in a study of blood T cell repertoires in COVID-19. The wider study: The analysed material was cDNA or gDNA that came from T cells, B-cell-depleted T cells, or PBMCs.

The method was immunoSEQ multiplex PCR; TCRdb's version includes in-frame clones alone and lacks a portion of them. The sample consists of roughly 92,000 clones, 85% to 90% of them appearing once. This CDR3 is built from 15 residues. Trimming removed 0 bases at V and 4 bases at J, with 13 bases between. Germline CDR1 is SGHRS and CDR2 is YFSETQ. Input material: peripheral blood. The receptor comes from a woman of 80 years or more with active or convalescent COVID-19. The V and J genes are TRBV5-1 and TRBJ2-5; TRBD1 is a possible D gene (6 bases). DNA of the CDR3: TGCGCCAGCAGCTTGGTACAGGGTTTACGAGAGACCCAGTACTTC. Protein product: CASSLVQGLRETQYF.